This record looks at one T cell receptor (beta chain) sequence and its context. No antigen is known for it. V dropped 7 bases and J dropped 1 base, with 13 bases sitting between them. In germline, CDR1 is MRHNA, CDR2 SNTAGT. This CDR3 is 15 amino acids long. Vbeta (60) and Jbeta (13) primers were used in the PCR. Sequenced by immunoSEQ multiplex PCR; TCRdb stores in-frame clones only, minus some. The sample shows 200,000 to 250,000 clones, approximately 84% of them seen only once. The source of the sample is a study of cytomegalovirus exposure and HLA in healthy donors. Study summary: Ancestry clustering placed more than 80% of a few hundred genotyped donors in the Caucasian-associated cluster.

Study-wide points: A missense variant in DCLRE1C was later tied to TCR beta V- and J-gene trimming. Sequencing had likely introduced a cluster of highly shared sequence variants as an artifact. The only immune exposure information that was available was CMV serostatus.

This receptor was taken from a woman aged 35 to 49 in good health and CMV-seronegative. The V gene is TRBV6-4, the J gene TRBJ2-2, with D perhaps matching TRBD1 (5 bases). Sequencing was performed on PBMCs. Here the CDR3 reads CASINRFQNTGELFF. CDR3 coding DNA: TGTGCCAGCATTAACAGGTTCCAGAACACCGGGGAGCTGTTTTTT.